Shown below are 8 T cell receptor beta chains from a single sample sequenced in a study of T cell changes during pregnancy in multiple sclerosis. Libraries were prepared by immunoSEQ multiplex PCR; TCRdb keeps only in-frame clonotypes and omits some of them. The sample lists about 66,000 clones, approximately 90% seen once, with about 1.5% in the top ten. The sequenced sample was peripheral blood, obtained in the third trimester of pregnancy. These receptors all stem from a female donor with multiple sclerosis, enrolled in a pregnancy study.

This clone is a singleton in its sample. The CDR3 loop is CASSQPGLRGPGELFF. The CDR3 coding sequence is TGTGCCAGCAGCCAACCGGGACTAAGAGGCCCCGGGGAGCTGTTTTTT. This chain uses TRBV4-2 with TRBJ2-2, with TRBD2 matching 7 bases. This CDR3 is 16 amino acids long. Germline loops: CDR1 LGHNA, CDR2 YNFKEQ. J gave up 6 bases and V 2 bases, and 9 bases lay outside the gene matches.

This chain links TRBV7-2 with TRBJ1-1; no firm D call. V lost 0 bases and J lost 7, with 12 bases in between. The CDR3 contains 14 residues. Germline lookup yields CDR1 SGHTA and CDR2 FQGNSA. CDR3 sequence (DNA): TGTGCCAGCAGCTTAGCTTTTCTTACGGGTGAAGCTTTCTTT. As protein: CASSLAFLTGEAFF.

The chain carries TRBV19 and TRBJ1-1; 9 bases map to TRBD1. Germline CDR1 and CDR2: LNHDA and SQIVND (reference sequence). The CDR3 totals 15 residues. The trim removed 6 bases at V and 7 bases at J, leaving 12 bases unmatched. CDR3 sequence (DNA): TGTGCCAGTAGGACCGTCGGGACAGGGCCAATTGAAGCTTTCTTT. Translating gives CASRTVGTGPIEAFF.

CDR3 nucleotide sequence: TGTGCCAGCACCTCCGGACTAGCGGGGACCCGAACCACAGATACGCAGTATTTT. Its translation is CASTSGLAGTRTTDTQYF. The V and J genes are TRBV11-1 and TRBJ2-3, with TRBD2 matching 12 bases. Germline V gene sequence: CDR1 SGHAT, CDR2 FQDESV (reference sequence). CDR3 size: 18 residues. After removal of 7 bases from V and 2 bases from J, the junction contained 13 bases not matched to a gene.

The chain employs TRBV19 and TRBJ1-5, with D perhaps TRBD1 (5 bases). CDR1 LNHDA and CDR2 SQIVND come from the germline V gene (reference sequence). Trimming took off 5 bases at V and 2 bases at J, with 16 bases between the two ends. CDR3 length equals 16 residues. The CDR3 spells CASSEEQGGGNQPQHF. CDR3 DNA sequence: TGTGCCAGTAGTGAAGAGCAGGGAGGCGGCAATCAGCCCCAGCATTTT. Using reference TRBV19 and TRBJ1-5 for the parts outside the CDR3, the full variable domain is DGGITQSPKYLFRKEGQNVTLSCEQNLNHDAMYWYRQDPGQGLRLIYYSQIVNDFQKGDIAEGYSVSREKKESFPLTVTSAQKNPTAFYLCASSEEQGGGNQPQHFGDGTRLSIL.

The CDR3 is CASSVGDRDDNEQFF. As DNA, the CDR3 is TGTGCCAGCAGCGTGGGGGACAGGGACGACAATGAGCAGTTCTTC. The rearrangement uses TRBV9 and TRBJ2-1; 9 nucleotides agree with TRBD1. CDR3 length: 15 amino acids. V lost 2 bases and J lost 5; bases outside the gene matches: 5. Germline V gene lookup returns CDR1 SGDLS and CDR2 YYNGEE.

This clone was picked up one time. V is TRBV2 and J is TRBJ2-7; tentative D call: TRBD2 (5 bases). CDR1 is SNHLY and CDR2 is FYNNEI in the germline V gene. The CDR3 consists of 12 residues. Trimming left V 4 bases short and J 3 bases short, with 7 bases between. The CDR3 region has the DNA TGTGCCAGCAGTGCGGACTTCTACGAGCAGTACTTC. Its translation: CASSADFYEQYF.

The V call is TRBV5-1, the J call TRBJ2-1, with TRBD2 matching over 15 bases. The V and J ends lost 0 bases and 7 bases, in that order; junction bases with no gene match: 5. CDR1 is SGHRS, CDR2 YFSETQ, per germline. This CDR3 has 17 residues. The CDR3 is CASSLALGLAGGNEQFF. The CDR3 nucleotides are TGCGCCAGCAGCTTGGCCCTAGGACTAGCGGGAGGGAATGAGCAGTTCTTC.